This TCR beta chain derives from a study of identical twins. Trimming stripped 4 bases from V and 0 bases from J, with 17 bases between. Germline V CDR1 and CDR2: SGHDT, YYEEEE. CDR3 size: 17 residues. TCRdb called the 5' RACE reads again in MiXCR, with one record for every CDR3 protein. Here the sample spans around 530,000 distinct CDR3 sequences, 13% to 15% being singletons. This clonotype has only a few counts. The same sample was also studied in work on yellow fever vaccine responses in identical twins. That source notes: Vaccine-induced T cell responses in twins were reportedly observed to appear partly convergent, partly personalized.

This TCR was sampled from a woman between 18 and 30 years old in good health. Sequenced material: CD4+ T cells sorted from blood. This chain links TRBV5-6 with TRBJ2-1, with TRBD2 as a possible D gene (6 bases). CDR3 nucleotide sequence: TGTGCCAGCAGCGCGACGGGACTTCCAAGCTCCTACAATGAGCAGTTCTTC. It specifies CASSATGLPSSYNEQFF.